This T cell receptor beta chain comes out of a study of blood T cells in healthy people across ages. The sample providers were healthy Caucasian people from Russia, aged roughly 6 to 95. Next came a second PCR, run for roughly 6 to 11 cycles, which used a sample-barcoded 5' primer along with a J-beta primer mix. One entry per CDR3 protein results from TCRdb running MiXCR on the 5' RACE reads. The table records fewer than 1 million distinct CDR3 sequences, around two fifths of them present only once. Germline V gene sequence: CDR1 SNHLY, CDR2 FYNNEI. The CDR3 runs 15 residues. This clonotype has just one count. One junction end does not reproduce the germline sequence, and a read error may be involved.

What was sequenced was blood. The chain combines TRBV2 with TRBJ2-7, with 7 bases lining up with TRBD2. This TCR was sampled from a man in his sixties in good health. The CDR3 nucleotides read TGTGCCGGCAGTGATCTGTGGCGGGGGACCTACGAGCAGTACTTC. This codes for CAGSDLWRGTYEQYF.